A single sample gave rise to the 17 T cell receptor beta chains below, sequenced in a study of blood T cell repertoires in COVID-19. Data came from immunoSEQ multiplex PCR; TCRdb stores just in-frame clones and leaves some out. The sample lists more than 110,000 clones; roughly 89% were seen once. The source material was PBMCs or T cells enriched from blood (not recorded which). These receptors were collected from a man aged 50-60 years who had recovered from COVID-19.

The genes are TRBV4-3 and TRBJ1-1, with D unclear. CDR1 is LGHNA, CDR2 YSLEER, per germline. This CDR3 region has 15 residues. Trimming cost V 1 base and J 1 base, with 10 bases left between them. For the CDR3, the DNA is TGCGCCAGCAGCCAAGTAAACTTTGAGAACACTGAAGCTTTCTTT. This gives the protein CASSQVNFENTEAFF.

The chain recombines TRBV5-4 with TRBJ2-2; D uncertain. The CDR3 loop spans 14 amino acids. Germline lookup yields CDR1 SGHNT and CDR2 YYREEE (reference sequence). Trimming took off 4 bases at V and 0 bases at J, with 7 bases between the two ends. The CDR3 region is CASSLSANTGELFF. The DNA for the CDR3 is TGTGCCAGCAGCCTGTCAGCGAACACCGGGGAGCTGTTTTTT.

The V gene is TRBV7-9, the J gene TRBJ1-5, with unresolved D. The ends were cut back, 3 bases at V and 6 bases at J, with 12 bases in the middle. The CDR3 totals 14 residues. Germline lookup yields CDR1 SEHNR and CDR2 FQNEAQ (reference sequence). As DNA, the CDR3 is TGTGCCAGCAGCTTCGGATGGGGAGGTCAGCCCCAGCATTTT. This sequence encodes CASSFGWGGQPQHF.

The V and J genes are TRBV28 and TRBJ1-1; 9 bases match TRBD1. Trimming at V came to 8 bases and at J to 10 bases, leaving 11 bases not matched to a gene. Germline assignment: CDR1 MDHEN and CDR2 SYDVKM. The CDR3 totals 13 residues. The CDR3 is CASLTPGQGSAFF. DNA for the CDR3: TGTGCCAGCCTCACCCCGGGACAGGGTTCAGCTTTCTTT. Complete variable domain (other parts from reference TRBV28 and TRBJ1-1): DVKVTQSSRYLVKRTGEKVFLECVQDMDHENMFWYRQDPGLGLRLIYFSYDVKMKEKGDIPEGYSVSREKKERFSLILESASTNQTSMYLCASLTPGQGSAFFGQGTRLTVV.

The CDR3 nucleotides are TGTGCCAGCAGCTTGGAGTCTAGCGGATCCTACGAGCAGTACTTC. It translates to CASSLESSGSYEQYF. V usage is TRBV5-4 and J usage is TRBJ2-7; the match to TRBD2 covers 7 bases. CDR1 is SGHNT and CDR2 is YYREEE in the germline V gene (reference sequence). CDR3 size: 15 residues. V trimming: 0 bases; J trimming: 1 base; junction bases outside the gene matches: 4.

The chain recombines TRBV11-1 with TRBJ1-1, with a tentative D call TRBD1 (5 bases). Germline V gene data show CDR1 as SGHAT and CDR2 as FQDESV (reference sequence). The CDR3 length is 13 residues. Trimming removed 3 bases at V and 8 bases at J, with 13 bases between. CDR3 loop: CASSLGLSLEAFF. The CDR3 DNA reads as TGTGCCAGCAGCTTGGGACTCTCCCTGGAAGCTTTCTTT.

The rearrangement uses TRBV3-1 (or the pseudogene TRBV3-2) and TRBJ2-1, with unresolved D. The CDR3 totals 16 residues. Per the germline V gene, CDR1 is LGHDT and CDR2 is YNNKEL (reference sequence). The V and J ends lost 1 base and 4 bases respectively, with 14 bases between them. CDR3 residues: CASSQGFSSQYNEQFF. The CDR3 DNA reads TGTGCCAGCAGCCAAGGTTTCAGTAGCCAGTACAATGAGCAGTTCTTC.

The CDR3 here is CASSIETSGGELFF. In DNA, the CDR3 is TGTGCCAGTAGTATAGAGACTAGCGGCGGGGAGCTGTTTTTT. The rearrangement joins TRBV19 to TRBJ2-2, with 9 nucleotides matching TRBD2. This CDR3 contains 14 residues. Germline-derived CDR1 and CDR2 are LNHDA and SQIVND (reference sequence). The J segment lost 7 bases and the V segment lost 0 bases, leaving 0 bases of the junction unmatched.

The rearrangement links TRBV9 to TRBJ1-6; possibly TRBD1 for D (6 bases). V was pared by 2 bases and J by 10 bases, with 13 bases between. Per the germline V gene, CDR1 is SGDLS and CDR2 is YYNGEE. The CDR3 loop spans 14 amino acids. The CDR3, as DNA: TGTGCCAGCAGCGTGGCACAGGGTAACTCACCCCTCCACTTT. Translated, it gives CASSVAQGNSPLHF.

CDR3 loop: CASIPSPPGQGRDTQYF. The CDR3 DNA follows: TGTGCCAGCATTCCCTCCCCTCCGGGACAGGGGAGAGATACGCAGTATTTT. The V gene is TRBV7-9, the J gene TRBJ2-3; 10 positions match TRBD1. The V gene's germline CDR1 is SEHNR and CDR2 FQNEAQ (reference sequence). Trimming took 7 bases from V and 5 from J; bases not matched to a gene: 15. The CDR3 contains 17 residues.

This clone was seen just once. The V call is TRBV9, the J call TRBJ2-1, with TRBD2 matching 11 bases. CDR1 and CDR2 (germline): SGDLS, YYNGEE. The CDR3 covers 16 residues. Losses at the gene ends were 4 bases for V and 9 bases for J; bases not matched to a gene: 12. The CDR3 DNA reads TGTGCCAGCAGCCTGACTAGCGGGGCTTTGTTCGTTGAGCAGTTCTTC. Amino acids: CASSLTSGALFVEQFF.

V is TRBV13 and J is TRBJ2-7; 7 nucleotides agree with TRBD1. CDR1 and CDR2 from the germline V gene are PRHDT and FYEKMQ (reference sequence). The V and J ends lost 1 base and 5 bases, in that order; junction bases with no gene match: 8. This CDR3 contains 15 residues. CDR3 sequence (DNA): TGTGCCAGCAGCTTAGCCTACAGGGGTGTCAACGAGCAGTACTTC. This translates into CASSLAYRGVNEQYF.

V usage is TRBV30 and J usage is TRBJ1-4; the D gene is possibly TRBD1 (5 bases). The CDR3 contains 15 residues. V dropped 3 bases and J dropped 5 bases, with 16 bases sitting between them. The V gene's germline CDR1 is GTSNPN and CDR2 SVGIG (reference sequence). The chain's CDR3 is CAWSSGIVDNEKLFF. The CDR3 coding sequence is TGTGCCTGGAGCTCAGGGATAGTTGACAATGAAAAACTGTTTTTT.

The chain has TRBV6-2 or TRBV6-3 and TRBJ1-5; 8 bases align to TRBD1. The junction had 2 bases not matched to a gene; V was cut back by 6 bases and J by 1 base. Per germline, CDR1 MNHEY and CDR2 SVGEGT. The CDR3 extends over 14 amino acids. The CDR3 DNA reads TGTGCCAGCAGCCAGGGGGCGAGCAATCAGCCCCAGCATTTT. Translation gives CASSQGASNQPQHF.

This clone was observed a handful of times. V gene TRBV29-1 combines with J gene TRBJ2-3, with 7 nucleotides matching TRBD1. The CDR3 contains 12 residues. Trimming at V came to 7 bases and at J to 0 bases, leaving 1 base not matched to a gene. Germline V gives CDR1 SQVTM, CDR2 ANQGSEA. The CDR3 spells CSEDRSTDTQYF. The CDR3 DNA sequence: TGCAGCGAGGACAGGAGCACAGATACGCAGTATTTT.

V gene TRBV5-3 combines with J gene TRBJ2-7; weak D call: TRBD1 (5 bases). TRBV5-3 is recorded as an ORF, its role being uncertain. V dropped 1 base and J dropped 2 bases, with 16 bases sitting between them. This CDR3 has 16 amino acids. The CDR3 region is CARSLPDSSLTYEQYF. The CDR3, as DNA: TGTGCCAGAAGCTTGCCCGACAGTTCTCTAACCTACGAGCAGTACTTC.

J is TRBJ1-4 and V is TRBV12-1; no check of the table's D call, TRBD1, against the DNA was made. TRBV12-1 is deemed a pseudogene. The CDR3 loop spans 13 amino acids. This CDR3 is CASSQGTREKLFF. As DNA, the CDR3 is TGTGCCAGCAGTCAGGGTACTCGGGAAAAACTGTTTTTT.